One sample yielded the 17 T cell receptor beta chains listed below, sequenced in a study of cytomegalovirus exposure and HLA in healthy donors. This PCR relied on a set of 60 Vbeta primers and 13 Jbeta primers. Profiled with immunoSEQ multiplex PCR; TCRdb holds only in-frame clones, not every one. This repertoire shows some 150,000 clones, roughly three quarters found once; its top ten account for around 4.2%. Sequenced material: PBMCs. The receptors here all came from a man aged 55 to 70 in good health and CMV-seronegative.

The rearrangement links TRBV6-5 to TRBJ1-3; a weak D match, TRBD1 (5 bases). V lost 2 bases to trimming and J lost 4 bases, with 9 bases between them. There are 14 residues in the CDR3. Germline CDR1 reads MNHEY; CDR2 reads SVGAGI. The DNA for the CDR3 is TGTGCCAGCAGTTACCAGGGATCGGGAAACACCATATATTTT. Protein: CASSYQGSGNTIYF.

CDR3 in DNA: TGTGCCAGCTCAGGCCTCCGCGGGGCAACTAATGAAAAACTGTTTTTT. Amino acids: CASSGLRGATNEKLFF. The V gene is TRBV18, the J gene TRBJ1-4; no firm D call. The CDR3 extends over 16 amino acids. The ends were cut back, 5 bases at V and 0 bases at J, with 13 bases in the middle. Germline V CDR1 and CDR2: KGHSH, LQKENI.

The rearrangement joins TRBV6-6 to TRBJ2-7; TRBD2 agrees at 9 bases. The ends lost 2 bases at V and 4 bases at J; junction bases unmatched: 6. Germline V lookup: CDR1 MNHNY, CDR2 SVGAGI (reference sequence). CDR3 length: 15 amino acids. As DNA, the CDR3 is TGTGCCAGCAGTTACCCCAGCGGGGGGAAGTACGAGCAGTACTTC. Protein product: CASSYPSGGKYEQYF.

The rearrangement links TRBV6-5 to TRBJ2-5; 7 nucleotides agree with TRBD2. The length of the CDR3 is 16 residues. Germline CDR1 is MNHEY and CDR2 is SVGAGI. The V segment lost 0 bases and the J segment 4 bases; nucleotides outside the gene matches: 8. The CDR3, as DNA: TGTGCCAGCAGTTACTCTCGGCGGGAGCGTAGAGAGACCCAGTACTTC. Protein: CASSYSRRERRETQYF.

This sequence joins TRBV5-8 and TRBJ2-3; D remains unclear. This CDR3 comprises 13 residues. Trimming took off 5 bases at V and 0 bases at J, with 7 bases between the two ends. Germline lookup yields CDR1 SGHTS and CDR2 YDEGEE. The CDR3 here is CASRTWSTDTQYF. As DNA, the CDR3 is TGTGCCAGCAGAACATGGAGCACAGATACGCAGTATTTT.

For the CDR3, the DNA is TGTGCCTGGAGTGTGGGGCTAGCGGGACCGGACGAGCAGTACTTC. It codes for CAWSVGLAGPDEQYF. The rearrangement links TRBV30 to TRBJ2-7, with 9 bases that match TRBD2. Germline CDR1 is GTSNPN and CDR2 is SVGIG (reference sequence). This CDR3 comprises 15 residues. The J segment lost 5 bases and the V segment lost 0 bases, leaving 8 bases of the junction unmatched. Full variable domain (missing parts from reference TRBV30 and TRBJ2-7): SQTIHQWPATLVQPVGSPLSLECTVEGTSNPNLYWYRQAAGRGLQLLFYSVGIGQISSEVPQNLSASRPQDRQFILSSKKLLLSDSGFYLCAWSVGLAGPDEQYFGPGTRLTVT.

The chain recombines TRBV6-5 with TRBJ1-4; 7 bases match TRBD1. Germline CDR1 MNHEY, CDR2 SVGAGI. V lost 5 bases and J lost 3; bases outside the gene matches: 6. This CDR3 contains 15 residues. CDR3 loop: CASSPGTAANEKLFF. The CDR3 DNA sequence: TGTGCCAGCAGTCCGGGGACAGCAGCTAATGAAAAACTGTTTTTT.

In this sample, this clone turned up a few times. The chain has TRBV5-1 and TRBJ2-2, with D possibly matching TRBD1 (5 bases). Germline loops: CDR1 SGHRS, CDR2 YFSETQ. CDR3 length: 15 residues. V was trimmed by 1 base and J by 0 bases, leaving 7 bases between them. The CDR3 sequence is CASSLRGSNTGELFF. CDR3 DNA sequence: TGCGCCAGCAGCTTGAGGGGATCGAACACCGGGGAGCTGTTTTTT.

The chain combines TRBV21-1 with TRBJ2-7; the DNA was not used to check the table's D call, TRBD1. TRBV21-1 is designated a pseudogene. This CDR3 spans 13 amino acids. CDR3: CASSKIGELEQYF. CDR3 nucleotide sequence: TGTGCCAGCAGCAAGATAGGGGAACTCGAGCAGTACTTC.

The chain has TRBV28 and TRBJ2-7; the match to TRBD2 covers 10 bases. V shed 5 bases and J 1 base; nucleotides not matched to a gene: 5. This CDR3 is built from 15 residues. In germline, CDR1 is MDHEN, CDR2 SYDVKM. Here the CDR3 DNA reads TGTGCCAGCAGTACTAAGCGGGGGGGTTCCTACGAGCAGTACTTC. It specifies CASSTKRGGSYEQYF.

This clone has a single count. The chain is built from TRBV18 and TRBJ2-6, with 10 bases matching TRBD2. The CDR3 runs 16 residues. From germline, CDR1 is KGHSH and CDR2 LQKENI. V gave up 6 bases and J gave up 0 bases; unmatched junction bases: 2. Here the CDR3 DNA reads TGTGCCAGCTCTGTAGCGGGGGGCTCTGGGGCCAACGTCCTGACTTTC. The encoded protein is CASSVAGGSGANVLTF.

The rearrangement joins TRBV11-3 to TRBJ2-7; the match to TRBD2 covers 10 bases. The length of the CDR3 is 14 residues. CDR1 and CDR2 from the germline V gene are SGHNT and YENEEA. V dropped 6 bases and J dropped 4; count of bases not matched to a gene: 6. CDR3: CASSPSGSEYEQYF. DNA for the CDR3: TGTGCCAGCAGTCCTAGCGGGAGTGAATACGAGCAGTACTTC.

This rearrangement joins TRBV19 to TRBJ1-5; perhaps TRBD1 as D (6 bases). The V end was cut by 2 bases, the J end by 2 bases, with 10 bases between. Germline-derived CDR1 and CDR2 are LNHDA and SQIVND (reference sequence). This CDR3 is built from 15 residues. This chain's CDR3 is CASSIQGGGNQPQHF. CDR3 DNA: TGTGCCAGTAGTATACAAGGGGGGGGCAATCAGCCCCAGCATTTT.

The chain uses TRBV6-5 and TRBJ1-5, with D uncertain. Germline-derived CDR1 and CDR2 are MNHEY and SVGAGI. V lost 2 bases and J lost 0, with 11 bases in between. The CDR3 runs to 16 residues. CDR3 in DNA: TGTGCCAGCAGTTACGGTCCCCCCAGTAGCAATCAGCCCCAGCATTTT. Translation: CASSYGPPSSNQPQHF.

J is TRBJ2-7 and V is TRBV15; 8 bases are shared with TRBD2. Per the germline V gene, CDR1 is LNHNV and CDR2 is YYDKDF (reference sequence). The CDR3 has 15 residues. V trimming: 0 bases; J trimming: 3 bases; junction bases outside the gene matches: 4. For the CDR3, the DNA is TGTGCCACCAGCAGAGAAAGCGGGAGTAGCTACGAGCAGTACTTC. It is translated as CATSRESGSSYEQYF. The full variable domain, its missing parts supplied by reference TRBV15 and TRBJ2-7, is DAMVIQNPRYQVTQFGKPVTLSCSQTLNHNVMYWYQQKSSQAPKLLFHYYDKDFNNEADTPDNFQSRRPNTSFCFLDIRSPGLGDTAMYLCATSRESGSSYEQYFGPGTRLTVT.

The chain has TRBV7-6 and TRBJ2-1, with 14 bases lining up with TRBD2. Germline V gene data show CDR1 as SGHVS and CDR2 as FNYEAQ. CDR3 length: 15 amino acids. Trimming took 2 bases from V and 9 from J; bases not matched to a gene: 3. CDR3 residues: CASSLSGTSGGEQFF. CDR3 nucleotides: TGTGCCAGCAGCTTATCCGGGACTAGCGGGGGTGAGCAGTTCTTC.

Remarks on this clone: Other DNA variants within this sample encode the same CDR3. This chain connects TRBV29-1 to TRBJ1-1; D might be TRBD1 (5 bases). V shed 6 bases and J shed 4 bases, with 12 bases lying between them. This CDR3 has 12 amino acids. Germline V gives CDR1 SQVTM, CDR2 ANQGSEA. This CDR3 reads CSVLRQGTEAFF. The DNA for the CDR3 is TGCAGCGTATTGCGGCAGGGCACTGAAGCTTTCTTT.